The present entry profiles one T cell receptor beta chain with its context. These data belong to a study of CD8 T cells in Susac syndrome. Roughly 0.45 to 1 ug RNA was reverse transcribed with random hexamers. TCR beta CDR3 was amplified by immunoSEQ multiplex PCR. This amplification extended across 54 Vbeta and 13 Jbeta segments. TCRdb used MiXCR to reprocess the immunoSEQ multiplex PCR reads, holding one entry per CDR3 protein. The sample has about 120,000 distinct CDR3 sequences; roughly 94% are singletons. The origin of this receptor is a human donor with Susac syndrome. Sequencing was carried out using CD8+ T cells from PBMCs.

CDR3 in amino acids: CATSRGGGQPQHF. In nucleotides, the CDR3 is TGTGCCACCAGCAGAGGAGGCGGTCAGCCCCAGCATTTT. This chain uses TRBV15 with TRBJ1-5; D is uncertain. V was trimmed by 1 base and J by 6 bases, leaving 7 bases between them. Per germline, CDR1 LNHNV and CDR2 YYDKDF (reference sequence). The CDR3 has 13 amino acids.